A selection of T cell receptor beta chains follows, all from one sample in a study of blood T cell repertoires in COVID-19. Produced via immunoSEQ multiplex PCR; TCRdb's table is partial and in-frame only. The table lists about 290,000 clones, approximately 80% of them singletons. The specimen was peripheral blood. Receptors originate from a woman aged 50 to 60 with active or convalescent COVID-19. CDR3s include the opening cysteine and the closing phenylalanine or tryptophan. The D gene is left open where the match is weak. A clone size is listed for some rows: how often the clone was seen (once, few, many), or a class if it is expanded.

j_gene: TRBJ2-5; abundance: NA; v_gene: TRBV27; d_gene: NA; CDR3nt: TGTGCCAGCAGTCCCTCCGGGGAGACCCAGTACTTC; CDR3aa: CASSPSGETQYF
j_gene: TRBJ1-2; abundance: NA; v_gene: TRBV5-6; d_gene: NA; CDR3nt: TGTGCCAGCAGCTTCGGGGATGCGATGGATGGCTACACCTTC; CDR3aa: CASSFGDAMDGYTF
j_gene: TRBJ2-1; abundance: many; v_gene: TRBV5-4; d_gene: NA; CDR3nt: TGTGCCAGCAGCTTGCGCCGGGGAGGCTCCTACAATGAGCAGTTCTTC; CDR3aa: CASSLRRGGSYNEQFF
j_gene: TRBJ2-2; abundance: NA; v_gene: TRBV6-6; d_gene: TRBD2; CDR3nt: TGTGCCAGCAGTCAGACTAGCGGGAGGGCCCGGGGCGGGGAGCTGTTTTTT; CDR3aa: CASSQTSGRARGGELFF
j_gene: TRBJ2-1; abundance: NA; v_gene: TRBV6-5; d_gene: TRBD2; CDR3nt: TGTGCCAGCGACGCCCAAGCGGGGGGCTTCGGTGAGCAGTTCTTC; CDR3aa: CASDAQAGGFGEQFF
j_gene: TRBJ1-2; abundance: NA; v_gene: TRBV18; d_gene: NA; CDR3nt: TGTGCCAGCTCATTAAAGATCGCTACTGGCTACACCTTC; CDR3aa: CASSLKIATGYTF
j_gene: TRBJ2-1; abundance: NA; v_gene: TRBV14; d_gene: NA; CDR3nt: TGTGCCAGCAGCCAAGAGAGGAGCTCCTACAATGAGCAGTTCTTC; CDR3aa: CASSQERSSYNEQFF
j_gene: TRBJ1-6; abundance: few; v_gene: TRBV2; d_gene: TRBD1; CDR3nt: TGTGCCAGCAGTCCGGGACAGGGAGCAGGGTCACCCCTCCACTTT; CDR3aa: CASSPGQGAGSPLHF
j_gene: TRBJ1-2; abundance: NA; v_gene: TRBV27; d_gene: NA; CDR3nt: TGTGCCAGCAGTGGGGACTGGAACTATGGCTACACCTTC; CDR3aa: CASSGDWNYGYTF
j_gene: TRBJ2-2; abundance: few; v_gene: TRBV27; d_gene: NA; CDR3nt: TGTGCCAGCAGTAGAGTAGGACAGCGGCTTATAACCGGGGAGCTGTTTTTT; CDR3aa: CASSRVGQRLITGELFF
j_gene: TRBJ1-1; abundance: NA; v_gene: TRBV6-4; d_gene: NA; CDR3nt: TGTGCCAGCAGTGCCGACAGGACTAACACTGAAGCTTTCTTT; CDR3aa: CASSADRTNTEAFF
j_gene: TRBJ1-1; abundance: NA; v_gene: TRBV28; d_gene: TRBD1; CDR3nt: TGTGCCAGCAGTTTGGGACAGACGAACACTGAAGCTTTCTTT; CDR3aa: CASSLGQTNTEAFF
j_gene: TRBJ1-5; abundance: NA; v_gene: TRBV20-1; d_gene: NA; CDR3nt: TGCAGTGCTAGTGCGGGGGTAAATCAGCCCCAGCATTTT; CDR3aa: CSASAGVNQPQHF
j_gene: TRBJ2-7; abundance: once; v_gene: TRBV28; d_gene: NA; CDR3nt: TGTGCCAGCGGGGGGAAGGGAGGTCTAGCCGAGCAGTACTTC; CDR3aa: CASGGKGGLAEQYF
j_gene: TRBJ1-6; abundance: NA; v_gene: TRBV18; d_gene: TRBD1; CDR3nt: TGTGCCAGCTCACTCACGGGGACAGGGGAAGGGTCACCCCTCCACTTT; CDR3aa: CASSLTGTGEGSPLHF
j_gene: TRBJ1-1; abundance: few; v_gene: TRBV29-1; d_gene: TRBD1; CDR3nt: TGCAGCTCCCGGGACAGGGCTACTGAAGCTTTCTTT; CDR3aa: CSSRDRATEAFF
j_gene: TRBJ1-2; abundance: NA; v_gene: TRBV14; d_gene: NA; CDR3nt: TGTGCCAGCAGCCTATCAGGGGAGCGCTATGGCTACACCTTC; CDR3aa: CASSLSGERYGYTF
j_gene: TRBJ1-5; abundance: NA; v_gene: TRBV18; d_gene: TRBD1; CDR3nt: TGTGCCAGCTCACCATCGGGACAGGGGTATGATAGCAATCAGCCCCAGCATTTT; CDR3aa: CASSPSGQGYDSNQPQHF
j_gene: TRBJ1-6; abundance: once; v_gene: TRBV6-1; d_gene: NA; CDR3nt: TGTGCCAGCAGTGAAGTACGGCTGTCTAGTTCACCCCTCCACTTT; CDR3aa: CASSEVRLSSSPLHF
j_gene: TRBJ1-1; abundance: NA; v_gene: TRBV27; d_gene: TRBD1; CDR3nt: TGTGCCAGCAGTAAACAGGGGGTCAACACTGAAGCTTTCTTT; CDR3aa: CASSKQGVNTEAFF
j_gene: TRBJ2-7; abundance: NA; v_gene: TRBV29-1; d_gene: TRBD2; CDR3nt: TGCAGCGTATTAGCGGGGGAAAGCTACGAGCAGTACTTC; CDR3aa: CSVLAGESYEQYF
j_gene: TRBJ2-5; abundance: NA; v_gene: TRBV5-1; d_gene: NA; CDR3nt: TGCGCCAGCAGCGGCGGGACAGTCCAAGAGACCCAGTACTTC; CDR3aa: CASSGGTVQETQYF
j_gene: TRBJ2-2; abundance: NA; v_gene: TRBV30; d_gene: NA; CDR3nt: TGTGCCCGGACCTCCGGGAGTGGGAACACCGGGGAGCTGTTTTTT; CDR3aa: CARTSGSGNTGELFF
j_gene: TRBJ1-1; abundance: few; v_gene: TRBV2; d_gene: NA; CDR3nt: TGTGCCAGCGGAGTTTGGAGGGCCACTGAAGCTTTCTTT; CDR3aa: CASGVWRATEAFF
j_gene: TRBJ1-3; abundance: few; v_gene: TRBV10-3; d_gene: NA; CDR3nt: TGTGCCATCACTCCTTGGGGGGGTAACACCATATATTTT; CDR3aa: CAITPWGGNTIYF
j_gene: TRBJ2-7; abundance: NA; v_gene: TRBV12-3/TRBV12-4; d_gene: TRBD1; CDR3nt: TGTGCCAGCAGTTTAGGGACAGGAGACGAGCAGTACTTC; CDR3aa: CASSLGTGDEQYF
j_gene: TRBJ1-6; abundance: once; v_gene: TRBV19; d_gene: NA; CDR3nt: TGTGCCAGTAGTATCGGGGGGACCCATAATTCACCCCTCCACTTT; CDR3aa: CASSIGGTHNSPLHF
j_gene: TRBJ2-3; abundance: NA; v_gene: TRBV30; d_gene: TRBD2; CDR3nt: TGTGCCTGGAGTGTAATCCCCCCCCATGGGACTAGCGGGAGAATAGGGGATACGCAGTATTTT; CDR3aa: CAWSVIPPHGTSGRIGDTQYF
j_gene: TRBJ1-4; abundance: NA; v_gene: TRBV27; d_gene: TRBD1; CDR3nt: TGTGCCAGCAGCTCGGGACAGCCGAATGAAAAACTGTTTTTT; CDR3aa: CASSSGQPNEKLFF
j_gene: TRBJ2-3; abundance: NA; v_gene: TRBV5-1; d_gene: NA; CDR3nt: TGCGCCAGCAGACTCAGCGGGTCCACAGATACGCAGTATTTT; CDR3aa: CASRLSGSTDTQYF
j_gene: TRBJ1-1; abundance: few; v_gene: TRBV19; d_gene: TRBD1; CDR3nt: TGTGCCAGTAGTATGACTCGGGACAGGGTCACTGAAGCTTTCTTT; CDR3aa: CASSMTRDRVTEAFF
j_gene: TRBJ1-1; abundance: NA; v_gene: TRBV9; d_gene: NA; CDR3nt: TGTGCCAGCAGCGTAGGTCGGGAGGGGCTTGAAGCTTTCTTT; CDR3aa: CASSVGREGLEAFF
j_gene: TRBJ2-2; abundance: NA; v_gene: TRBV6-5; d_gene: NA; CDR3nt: TGTGCCAGCAGTTACTCGGGCCCGGCCGGGGAGCTGTTTTTT; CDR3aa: CASSYSGPAGELFF
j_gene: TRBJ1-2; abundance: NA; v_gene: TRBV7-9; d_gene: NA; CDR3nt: TGTGCCAGCAGCGACCGGGGGACCCCTAACTATGGCTACACCTTC; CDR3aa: CASSDRGTPNYGYTF
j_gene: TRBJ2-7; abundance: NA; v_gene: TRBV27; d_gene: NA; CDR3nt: TGTGCCAGCAGTTTAAGCCCTAGCTCCTACGAGCAGTACTTC; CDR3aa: CASSLSPSSYEQYF
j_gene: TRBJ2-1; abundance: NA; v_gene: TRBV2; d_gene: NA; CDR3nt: TGTGCCAGCAGCCCAGACAGAAGCTCCTACAATGAGCAGTTCTTC; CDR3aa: CASSPDRSSYNEQFF
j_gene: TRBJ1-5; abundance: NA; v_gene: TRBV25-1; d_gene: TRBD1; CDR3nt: TGTGCCAGCATGGGGACAGGGGGTGATCAGCCCCAGCATTTT; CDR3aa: CASMGTGGDQPQHF
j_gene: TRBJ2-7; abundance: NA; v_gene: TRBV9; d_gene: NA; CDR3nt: TGTGCCAGCAGCGGAACTAGCAGCCCCTACGAGCAGTACTTC; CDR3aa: CASSGTSSPYEQYF
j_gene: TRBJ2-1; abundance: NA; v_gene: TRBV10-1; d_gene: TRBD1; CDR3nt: TGCGCCAGCAGTGACCCAGGGGGCGTTAGGAATGAGCAGTTCTTC; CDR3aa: CASSDPGGVRNEQFF
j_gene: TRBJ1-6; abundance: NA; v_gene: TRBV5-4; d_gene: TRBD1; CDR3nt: TGTGCCAGCAGCTTGGGCCAGGGGGCGCGATATAATTCACCCCTCCACTTT; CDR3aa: CASSLGQGARYNSPLHF
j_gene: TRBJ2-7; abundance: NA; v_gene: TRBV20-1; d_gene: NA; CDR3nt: TGCAGTGCTGGGACTCTGTACGAGCAGTACTTC; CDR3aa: CSAGTLYEQYF
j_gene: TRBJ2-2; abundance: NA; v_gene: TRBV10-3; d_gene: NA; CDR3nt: TGTGCCACCAAGGGCCTATACAGGGAAAACACCGGGGAGCTGTTTTTT; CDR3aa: CATKGLYRENTGELFF
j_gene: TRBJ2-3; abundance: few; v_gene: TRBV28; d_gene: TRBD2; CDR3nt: TGTGCCAGCGGTATACTAGCGGGAACAGATACGCAGTATTTT; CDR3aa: CASGILAGTDTQYF
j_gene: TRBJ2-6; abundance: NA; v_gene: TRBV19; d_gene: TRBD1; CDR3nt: TGTGCCAGTAGGAAAACAGGGGTGTCTGGGGCCAACGTCCTGACTTTC; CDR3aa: CASRKTGVSGANVLTF
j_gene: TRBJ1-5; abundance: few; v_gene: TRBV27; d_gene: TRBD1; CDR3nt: TGTGCCAGCAGCGCGTGGGGCGCCGGGACAGGGGACCATCAGCCCCAGCATTTT; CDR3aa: CASSAWGAGTGDHQPQHF
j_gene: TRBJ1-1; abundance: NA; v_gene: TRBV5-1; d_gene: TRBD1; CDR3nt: TGCGCCAGCAGCTTGGGACAGGGAAGCCCTGAAGCTTTCTTT; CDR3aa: CASSLGQGSPEAFF
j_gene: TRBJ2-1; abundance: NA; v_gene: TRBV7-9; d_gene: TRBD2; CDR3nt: TGTGCCAGCAGCTTATTAGCTAGCGGGAGGGCTTACAATGAGCAGTTCTTC; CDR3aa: CASSLLASGRAYNEQFF
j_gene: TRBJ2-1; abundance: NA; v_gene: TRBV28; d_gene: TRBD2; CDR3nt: TGTGCCAGCAGTCCTAGCGGCCTTTCCTCCTACAATGAGCAGTTCTTC; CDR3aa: CASSPSGLSSYNEQFF